These 18 T cell receptor beta chains came from one sample sequenced in a study of human thymus T cells. The table came from immunoSEQ multiplex PCR; TCRdb's copy has only in-frame clones and leaves some out. The repertoire has 35,000 to 45,000 clones, about 94% of them found once; the top ten carry approximately 0.13%. The sample consisted of blood. Every receptor here comes from a boy less than two years old with a congenital heart defect but otherwise immunologically healthy.

The rearrangement links TRBV4-1 to TRBJ2-1; no reliable D call. This CDR3 is built from 12 residues. From germline, CDR1 is MGHRA and CDR2 YSYEKL. Deletions cut 1 base from V and 10 bases from J, with 8 bases between. CDR3 nucleotide sequence: TGCGCCAGCAGCCAAGTTTTGGGGGAGCAGTTCTTC. Encoded protein: CASSQVLGEQFF.

The chain is built from TRBV5-1 and TRBJ2-3; 11 nucleotides line up with TRBD2. Trimming cost V 4 bases and J 1 base; bases outside gene matches: 2. CDR1 is SGHRS, CDR2 YFSETQ, per germline. The CDR3 runs 15 residues. The CDR3 region is CASSETSGGTDTQYF. In nucleotides, the CDR3 is TGCGCCAGCAGCGAGACTAGCGGGGGCACAGATACGCAGTATTTT.

This chain joins TRBV29-1 and TRBJ2-7; D uncertain. Germline loops: CDR1 SQVTM, CDR2 ANQGSEA. This CDR3 region has 13 residues. Trimming stripped 5 bases from V and 0 bases from J, with 11 bases between. The CDR3 DNA is TGCAGCGTTAGGGCGCCCAGCTCCTACGAGCAGTACTTC. It is translated as CSVRAPSSYEQYF.

The chain carries TRBV5-1 and TRBJ1-3, with D maybe TRBD1 (5 bases). V shed 4 bases and J shed 3 bases, with 8 bases lying between them. This CDR3 contains 13 residues. Germline CDR1 and CDR2: SGHRS and YFSETQ. CDR3 sequence: CASSRGGGNTIYF. The CDR3 DNA reads as TGCGCCAGCAGCCGGGGGGGTGGAAACACCATATATTTT.

This rearrangement joins TRBV5-1 to TRBJ2-5; 7 positions match TRBD1. V dropped 2 bases and J dropped 4; count of bases not matched to a gene: 5. This CDR3 comprises 14 residues. In germline, CDR1 is SGHRS, CDR2 YFSETQ. The DNA for the CDR3 is TGCGCCAGCAGCTTTCGAGGGGGCGCAGAGACCCAGTACTTC. Encoded protein: CASSFRGGAETQYF.

The chain's CDR3 is CASSFGGDYGYTF. Written as DNA, the CDR3 is TGTGCCAGCAGTTTCGGGGGTGACTATGGCTACACCTTC. The chain recombines TRBV28 with TRBJ1-2, with a possible D match to TRBD1 (5 bases). V was shortened by 3 bases and J by 3 bases, with 8 bases between the two germline ends. Germline assignment: CDR1 MDHEN and CDR2 SYDVKM. The CDR3 length is 13 residues.

The chain joins TRBV7-3 to TRBJ2-3; D perhaps matches TRBD1 (6 bases). Germline V lookup: CDR1 SGHTA, CDR2 FQGTGA. With 0 bases removed from V and 1 base from J, the gap between germline ends came to 8 bases. The CDR3 is 15 residues long. CDR3 bases: TGTGCCAGCAGCTTAACTGGGGGCCGCACAGATACGCAGTATTTT. It yields the protein CASSLTGGRTDTQYF.

This chain joins TRBV7-8 and TRBJ2-2; 7 nucleotides agree with TRBD2. Trimming removed 7 bases from V and 4 bases from J; junction bases left unmatched: 12. The CDR3 spans 16 residues. Per germline, CDR1 SGHVS and CDR2 FQNEAQ. CDR3 DNA: TGTGCCAGCACCAACTCAGCGGGGACGATCACCGGGGAGCTGTTTTTT. This gives the protein CASTNSAGTITGELFF. The whole variable domain, filled in from reference TRBV7-8 and TRBJ2-2, reads GAGVSQSPRYKVAKRGQDVALRCDPISGHVSLFWYQQALGQGPEFLTYFQNEAQLDKSGLPSDRFFAERPEGSVSTLKIQRTQQEDSAVYLCASTNSAGTITGELFFGEGSRLTVL.

The chain combines TRBV5-1 with TRBJ1-1; TRBD1 is a possible D gene (5 bases). Germline-derived CDR1 and CDR2 are SGHRS and YFSETQ. V was shortened by 4 bases and J by 2 bases, with 12 bases between the two germline ends. This CDR3 is built from 14 residues. For the CDR3, the DNA is TGCGCCAGCAGCACCGGGACGGTTAACACTGAAGCTTTCTTT. This codes for CASSTGTVNTEAFF.

CDR3 DNA: TGTGCCAGCAGACCCGGGAGGTTTCAGCAGCCCCAGCATTTT. Translation: CASRPGRFQQPQHF. This chain connects TRBV6-5 to TRBJ1-5, with D unresolved. With 6 bases removed from V and 7 bases from J, the gap between germline ends came to 16 bases. CDR3 length equals 14 residues. Germline V lookup: CDR1 MNHEY, CDR2 SVGAGI.

This rearrangement joins TRBV7-2 to TRBJ2-2, with 8 bases that match TRBD2. Looked up from germline, CDR1 is SGHTA and CDR2 is FQGNSA. V was pared by 4 bases and J by 7 bases, with 5 bases of the junction left unmatched. This CDR3 has 14 amino acids. The chain's CDR3 is CASSSGGASGELFF. CDR3 coding DNA: TGTGCCAGCAGCTCGGGGGGGGCGAGCGGGGAGCTGTTTTTT.

V is TRBV19 and J is TRBJ1-1; possibly TRBD1 for D (6 bases). The length of the CDR3 is 15 residues. V was cut by 2 bases and J by 0 bases, with 10 bases left in between. The germline V gene has CDR1 LNHDA and CDR2 SQIVND (reference sequence). Here the CDR3 reads CASSILGGLNTEAFF. Here the CDR3 DNA reads TGTGCCAGTAGTATACTGGGGGGCCTGAACACTGAAGCTTTCTTT.

The rearrangement joins TRBV6-4 to TRBJ2-3, with 13 positions matching TRBD2. Germline trimming cut 0 bases from V and 7 bases from J; bases unmatched to any gene: 7. The CDR3 extends over 17 amino acids. CDR1 is MRHNA and CDR2 is SNTAGT in the germline V gene. CDR3: CASSDSTTSGGANTQYF. CDR3 nucleotide sequence: TGTGCCAGCAGTGACTCGACAACTAGCGGGGGGGCGAATACGCAGTATTTT.

The chain joins TRBV7-2 to TRBJ2-1, with D perhaps matching TRBD2 (6 bases). Trimming pared 4 bases from V and 4 bases from J, leaving 14 bases between. The CDR3 length is 15 residues. CDR1 and CDR2 (germline): SGHTA, FQGNSA. Here the CDR3 DNA reads TGTGCCAGCAGCTATGGGGACTGGGAGTACAATGAGCAGTTCTTC. Its protein is CASSYGDWEYNEQFF.

This chain uses TRBV5-5 with TRBJ2-7; D is ambiguous. With 7 bases removed from V and 3 bases from J, the gap between germline ends came to 5 bases. The CDR3 runs 10 residues. CDR1 is SGHKS and CDR2 is YYEKEE in the germline V gene (reference sequence). The CDR3 region has the DNA TGTGCCAGCGGGGACTACGAGCAGTACTTC. This gives the protein CASGDYEQYF. The whole variable domain, remainder taken from reference TRBV5-5 and TRBJ2-7, is DAGVTQSPTHLIKTRGQQVTLRCSPISGHKSVSWYQQVLGQGPQFIFQYYEKEERGRGNFPDRFSARQFPNYSSELNVNALLLGDSALYLCASGDYEQYFGPGTRLTVT.

The chain combines TRBV6-1 with TRBJ1-5; the D is unclear. Germline V gene data show CDR1 as MNHNS and CDR2 as SASEGT. V was trimmed by 6 bases and J by 7 bases, leaving 13 bases between them. The CDR3 totals 13 residues. CDR3 DNA: TGTGCCAGCAGGGGTCCTTACCGACAGCCCCAGCATTTT. Encoded protein: CASRGPYRQPQHF.

The chain joins TRBV9 to TRBJ2-1; TRBD2 matches at 15 bases. The CDR3 extends over 18 amino acids. The V segment lost 0 bases and the J segment 3 bases; nucleotides outside the gene matches: 4. The V gene's germline CDR1 is SGDLS and CDR2 YYNGEE. The CDR3 coding sequence is TGTGCCAGCAGCGTAGAGGGACTAGCGGGGGGCCGCTACAATGAGCAGTTCTTC. This gives the protein CASSVEGLAGGRYNEQFF.

This sequence joins TRBV11-3 and TRBJ2-1, with D unclear. The CDR3 has 13 residues. V was trimmed by 0 bases and J by 5 bases, leaving 5 bases between them. Germline lookup yields CDR1 SGHNT and CDR2 YENEEA. CDR3 nucleotides: TGTGCCAGCAGCTTAGAGCGCAACAATGAGCAGTTCTTC. This translates into CASSLERNNEQFF.